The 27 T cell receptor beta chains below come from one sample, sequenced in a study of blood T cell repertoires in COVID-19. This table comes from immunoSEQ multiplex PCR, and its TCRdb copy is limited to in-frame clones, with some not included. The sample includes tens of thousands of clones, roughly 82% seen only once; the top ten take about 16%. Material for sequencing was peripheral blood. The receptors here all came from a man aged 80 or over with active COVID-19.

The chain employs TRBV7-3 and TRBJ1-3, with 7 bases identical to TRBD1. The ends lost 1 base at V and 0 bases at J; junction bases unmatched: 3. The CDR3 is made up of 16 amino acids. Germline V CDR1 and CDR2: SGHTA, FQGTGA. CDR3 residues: CASSLSGQASGNTIYF. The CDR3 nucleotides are TGTGCCAGCAGCTTAAGTGGACAGGCCTCTGGAAACACCATATATTTT.

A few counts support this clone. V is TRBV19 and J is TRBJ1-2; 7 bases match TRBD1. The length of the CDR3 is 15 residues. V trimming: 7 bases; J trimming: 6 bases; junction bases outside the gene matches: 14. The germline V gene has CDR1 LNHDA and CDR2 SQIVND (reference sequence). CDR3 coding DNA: TGTGCCAGTAACCCTATTTTGAGGCAGGGGGATGGCTACACCTTC. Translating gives CASNPILRQGDGYTF.

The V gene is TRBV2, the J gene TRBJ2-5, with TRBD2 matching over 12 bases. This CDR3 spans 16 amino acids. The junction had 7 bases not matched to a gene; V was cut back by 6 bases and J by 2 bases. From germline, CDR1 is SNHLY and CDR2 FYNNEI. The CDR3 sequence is CASRTRTSGAQETQYF. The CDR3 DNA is TGTGCCAGCAGGACCCGGACTAGCGGGGCGCAAGAGACCCAGTACTTC. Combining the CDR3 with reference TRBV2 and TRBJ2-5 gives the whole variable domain EPEVTQTPSHQVTQMGQEVILRCVPISNHLYFYWYRQILGQKVEFLVSFYNNEISEKSEIFDDQFSVERPDGSNFTLKIRSTKLEDSAMYFCASRTRTSGAQETQYFGPGTRLLVL.

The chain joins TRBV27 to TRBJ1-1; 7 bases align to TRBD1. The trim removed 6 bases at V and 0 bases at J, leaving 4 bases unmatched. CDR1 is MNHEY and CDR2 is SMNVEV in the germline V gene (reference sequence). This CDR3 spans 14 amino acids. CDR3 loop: CASSRDRMNTEAFF. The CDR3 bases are TGTGCCAGCAGCCGGGACAGAATGAACACTGAAGCTTTCTTT.

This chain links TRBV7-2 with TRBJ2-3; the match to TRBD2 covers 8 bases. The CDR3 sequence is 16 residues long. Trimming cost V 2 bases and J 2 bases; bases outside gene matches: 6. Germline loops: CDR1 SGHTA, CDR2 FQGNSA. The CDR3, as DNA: TGTGCCAGCAGCTTAACCGGGACTAGTCACACAGATACGCAGTATTTT. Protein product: CASSLTGTSHTDTQYF.

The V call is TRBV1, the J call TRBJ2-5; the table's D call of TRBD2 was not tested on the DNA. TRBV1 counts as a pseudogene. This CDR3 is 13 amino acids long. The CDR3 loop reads CTSSLLEGETQYF. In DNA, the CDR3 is TGCACCAGCAGCCTGCTAGAAGGCGAGACCCAGTACTTC.

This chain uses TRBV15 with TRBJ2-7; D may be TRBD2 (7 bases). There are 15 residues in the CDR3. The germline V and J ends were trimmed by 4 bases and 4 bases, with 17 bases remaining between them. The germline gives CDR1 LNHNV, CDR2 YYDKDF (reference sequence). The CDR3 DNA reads TGTGCCACCAGCACTGGGGGCGGGGGCCGTTACGAGCAGTACTTC. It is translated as CATSTGGGGRYEQYF.

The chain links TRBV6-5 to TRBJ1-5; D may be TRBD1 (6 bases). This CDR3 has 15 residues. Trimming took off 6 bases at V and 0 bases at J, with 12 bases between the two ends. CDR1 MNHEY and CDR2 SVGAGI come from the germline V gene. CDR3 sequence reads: CASSIGGVSNQPQHF. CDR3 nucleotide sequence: TGTGCCAGCAGCATAGGGGGGGTTAGCAATCAGCCCCAGCATTTT.

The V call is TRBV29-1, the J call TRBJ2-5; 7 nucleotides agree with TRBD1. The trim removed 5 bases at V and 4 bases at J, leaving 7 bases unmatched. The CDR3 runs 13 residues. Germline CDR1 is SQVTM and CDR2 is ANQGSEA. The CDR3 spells CSVWGTGVETQYF. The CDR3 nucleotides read TGCAGCGTTTGGGGAACAGGGGTAGAGACCCAGTACTTC.

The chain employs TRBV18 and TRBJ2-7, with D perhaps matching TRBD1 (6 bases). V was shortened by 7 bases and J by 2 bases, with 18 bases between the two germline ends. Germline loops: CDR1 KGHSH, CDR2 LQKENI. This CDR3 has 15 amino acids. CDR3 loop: CASCERRDTTYEQYF. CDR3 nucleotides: TGTGCCAGCTGCGAACGCCGGGACACTACCTACGAGCAGTACTTC.

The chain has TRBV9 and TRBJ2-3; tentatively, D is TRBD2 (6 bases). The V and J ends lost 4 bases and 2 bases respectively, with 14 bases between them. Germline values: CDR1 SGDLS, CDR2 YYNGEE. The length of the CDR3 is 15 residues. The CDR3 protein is CASSPRPSDTDTQYF. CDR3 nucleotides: TGTGCCAGCAGCCCGCGGCCTAGCGACACAGATACGCAGTATTTT. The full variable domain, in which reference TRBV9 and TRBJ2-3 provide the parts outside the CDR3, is DSGVTQTPKHLITATGQRVTLRCSPRSGDLSVYWYQQSLDQGLQFLIQYYNGEERAKGNILERFSAQQFPDLHSELNLSSLELGDSALYFCASSPRPSDTDTQYFGPGTRLTVL.

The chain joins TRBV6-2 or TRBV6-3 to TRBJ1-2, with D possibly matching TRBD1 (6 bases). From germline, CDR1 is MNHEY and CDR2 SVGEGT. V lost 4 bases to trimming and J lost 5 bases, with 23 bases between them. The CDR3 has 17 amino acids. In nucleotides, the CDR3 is TGTGCCAGCAGTTTAAACAGGGTAAACCGCCTCGCATATGGCTACACCTTC. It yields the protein CASSLNRVNRLAYGYTF.

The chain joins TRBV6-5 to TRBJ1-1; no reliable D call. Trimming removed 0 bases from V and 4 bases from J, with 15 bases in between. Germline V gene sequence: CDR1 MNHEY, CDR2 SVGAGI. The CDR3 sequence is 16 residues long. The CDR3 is CASSYSDYRRITEAFF. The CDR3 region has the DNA TGTGCCAGCAGTTACTCGGATTACCGGCGGATCACTGAAGCTTTCTTT.

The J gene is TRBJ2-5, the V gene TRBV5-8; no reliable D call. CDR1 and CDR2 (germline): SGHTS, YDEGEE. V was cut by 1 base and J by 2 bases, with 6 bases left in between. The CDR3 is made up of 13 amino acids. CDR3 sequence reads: CASSLWPQETQYF. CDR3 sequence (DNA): TGTGCCAGCAGCTTGTGGCCGCAAGAGACCCAGTACTTC.

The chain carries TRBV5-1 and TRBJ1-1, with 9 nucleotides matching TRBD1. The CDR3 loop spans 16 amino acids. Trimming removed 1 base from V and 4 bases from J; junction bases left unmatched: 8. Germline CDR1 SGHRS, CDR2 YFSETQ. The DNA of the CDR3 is TGCGCCAGCAGCTTGACCCAACAGGGGGCAGGCACTGAAGCTTTCTTT. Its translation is CASSLTQQGAGTEAFF. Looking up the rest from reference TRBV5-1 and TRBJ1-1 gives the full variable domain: KAGVTQTPRYLIKTRGQQVTLSCSPISGHRSVSWYQQTPGQGLQFLFEYFSETQRNKGNFPGRFSGRQFSNSRSEMNVSTLELGDSALYLCASSLTQQGAGTEAFFGQGTRLTVV.

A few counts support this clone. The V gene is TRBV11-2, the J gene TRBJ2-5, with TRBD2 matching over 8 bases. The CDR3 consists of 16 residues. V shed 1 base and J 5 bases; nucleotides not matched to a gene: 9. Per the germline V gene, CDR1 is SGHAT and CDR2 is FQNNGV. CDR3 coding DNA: TGTGCCAGCAGCTTAGGAAGTCGGGGGGGCCAGGAGACCCAGTACTTC. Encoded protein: CASSLGSRGGQETQYF.

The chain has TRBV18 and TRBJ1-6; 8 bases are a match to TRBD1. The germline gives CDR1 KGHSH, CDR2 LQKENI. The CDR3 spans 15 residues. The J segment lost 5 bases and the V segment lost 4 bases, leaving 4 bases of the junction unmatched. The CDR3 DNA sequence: TGTGCCAGCTCACTCGGGACAGGAGATAATTCACCCCTCCACTTT. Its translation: CASSLGTGDNSPLHF.

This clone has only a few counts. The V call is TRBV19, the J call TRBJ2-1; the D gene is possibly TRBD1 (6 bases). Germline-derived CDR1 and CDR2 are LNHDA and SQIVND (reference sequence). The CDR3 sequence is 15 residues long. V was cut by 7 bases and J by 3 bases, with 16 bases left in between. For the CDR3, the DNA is TGTGCCAGTACCGCGTATGGGACATTCTACAATGAGCAGTTCTTC. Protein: CASTAYGTFYNEQFF.

CDR3 protein: CASTSGQGSGYTF. The CDR3 bases are TGTGCCAGCACCTCGGGACAGGGGTCTGGCTACACCTTC. The V and J genes are TRBV28 and TRBJ1-2, with 10 bases fitting TRBD1. The CDR3 covers 13 residues. Germline CDR1 is MDHEN and CDR2 is SYDVKM. Unmatched junction bases numbered 6, after V lost 7 bases and J lost 7 bases.

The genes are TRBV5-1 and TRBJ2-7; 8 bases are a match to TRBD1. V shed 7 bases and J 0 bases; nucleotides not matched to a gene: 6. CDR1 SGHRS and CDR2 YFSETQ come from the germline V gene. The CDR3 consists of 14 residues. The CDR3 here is CASRRGTGSYEQYF. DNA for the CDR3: TGCGCCAGCCGCCGGGGGACAGGCTCCTACGAGCAGTACTTC.

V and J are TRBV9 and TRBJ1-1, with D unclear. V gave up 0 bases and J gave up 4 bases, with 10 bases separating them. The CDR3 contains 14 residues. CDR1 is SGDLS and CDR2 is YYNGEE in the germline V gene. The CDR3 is CASSVEGEGTEAFF. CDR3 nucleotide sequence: TGTGCCAGCAGCGTAGAGGGAGAAGGCACTGAAGCTTTCTTT. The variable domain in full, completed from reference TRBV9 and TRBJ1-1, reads DSGVTQTPKHLITATGQRVTLRCSPRSGDLSVYWYQQSLDQGLQFLIQYYNGEERAKGNILERFSAQQFPDLHSELNLSSLELGDSALYFCASSVEGEGTEAFFGQGTRLTVV.

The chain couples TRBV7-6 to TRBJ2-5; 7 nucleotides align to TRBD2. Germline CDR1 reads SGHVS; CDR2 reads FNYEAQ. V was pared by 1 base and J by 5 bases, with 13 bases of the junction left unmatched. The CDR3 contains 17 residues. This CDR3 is CASSLVGGVGRAETQYF. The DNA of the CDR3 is TGTGCCAGCAGCTTAGTTGGTGGCGTGGGGAGGGCTGAGACCCAGTACTTC. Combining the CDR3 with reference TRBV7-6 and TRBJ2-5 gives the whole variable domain GAGVSQSPRYKVTKRGQDVALRCDPISGHVSLYWYRQALGQGPEFLTYFNYEAQQDKSGLPNDRFSAERPEGSISTLTIQRTEQRDSAMYRCASSLVGGVGRAETQYFGPGTRLLVL.

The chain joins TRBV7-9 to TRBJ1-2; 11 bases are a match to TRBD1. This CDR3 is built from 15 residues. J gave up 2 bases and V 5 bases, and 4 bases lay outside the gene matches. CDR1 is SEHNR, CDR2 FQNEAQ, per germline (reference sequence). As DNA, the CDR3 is TGTGCCAGCAGCACGGGACAGGGGGGAAACTATGGCTACACCTTC. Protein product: CASSTGQGGNYGYTF.

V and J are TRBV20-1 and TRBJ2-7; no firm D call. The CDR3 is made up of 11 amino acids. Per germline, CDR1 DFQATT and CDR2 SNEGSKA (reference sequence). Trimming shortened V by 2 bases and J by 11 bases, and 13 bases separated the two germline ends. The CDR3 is CSARRSYLEYF. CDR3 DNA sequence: TGCAGTGCTAGACGGAGCTATCTGGAGTACTTC.

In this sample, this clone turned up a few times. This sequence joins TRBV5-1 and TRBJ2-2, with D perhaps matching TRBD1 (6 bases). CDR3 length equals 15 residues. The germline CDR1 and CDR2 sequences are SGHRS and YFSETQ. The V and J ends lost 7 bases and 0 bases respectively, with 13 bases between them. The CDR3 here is CASFGTPTNTGELFF. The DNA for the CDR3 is TGCGCCAGCTTCGGGACACCCACGAACACCGGGGAGCTGTTTTTT.

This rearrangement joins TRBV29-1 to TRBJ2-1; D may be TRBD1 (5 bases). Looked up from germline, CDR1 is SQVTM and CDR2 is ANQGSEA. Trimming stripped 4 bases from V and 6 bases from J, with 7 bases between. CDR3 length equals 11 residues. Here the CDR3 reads CSVGQINEQFF. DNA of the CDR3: TGCAGCGTTGGACAGATCAATGAGCAGTTCTTC.

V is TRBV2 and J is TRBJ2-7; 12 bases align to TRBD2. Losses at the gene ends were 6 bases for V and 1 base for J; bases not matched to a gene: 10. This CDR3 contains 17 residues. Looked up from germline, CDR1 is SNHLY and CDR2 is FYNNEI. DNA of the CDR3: TGTGCCAGCAGCACTAGCGGGGGGCATTTTGGATCCTACGAGCAGTACTTC. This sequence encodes CASSTSGGHFGSYEQYF.